This entry lists 32 T cell receptor beta chains sequenced from one sample in a study of cytotoxic CD8 clonotypes in ibrutinib-treated CLL. The protocol was immunoSEQ multiplex PCR, while the TCRdb copy is restricted to in-frame clones and leaves out a portion. Seen here are about 85,000 clones, 79% observed once, and the top ten hold more than 4.5%. Specimen: PBMCs, collected after 12 months of ibrutinib treatment. The source of these receptors is a human donor with chronic lymphocytic leukemia.

The chain carries TRBV18 and TRBJ2-3; no clear D. Germline assignment: CDR1 KGHSH and CDR2 LQKENI. The length of the CDR3 is 14 residues. V was clipped by 2 bases and J by 2 bases, with 8 bases between them. The CDR3 nucleotides are TGTGCCAGCTCACCAGGAGAGAACACAGATACGCAGTATTTT. Amino acids: CASSPGENTDTQYF.

The chain recombines TRBV6-5 with TRBJ1-1; 7 bases are shared with TRBD1. The J segment lost 0 bases and the V segment lost 2 bases, leaving 6 bases of the junction unmatched. The V gene's germline CDR1 is MNHEY and CDR2 SVGAGI. This CDR3 is 16 amino acids long. The CDR3 here is CASSYRPQGVNTEAFF. The DNA of the CDR3 is TGTGCCAGCAGTTACCGCCCCCAGGGGGTGAACACTGAAGCTTTCTTT.

About this clone itself: Other nucleotide sequences in the sample specify the same CDR3. The rearrangement links TRBV5-1 to TRBJ1-2; D gene unclear. CDR1 is SGHRS and CDR2 is YFSETQ in the germline V gene. The CDR3 has 14 residues. Trimming shortened V by 0 bases and J by 2 bases, and 8 bases separated the two germline ends. The DNA for the CDR3 is TGCGCCAGCAGCTTGGGCACAACAAACTATGGCTACACCTTC. Its protein product is CASSLGTTNYGYTF.

The rearrangement links TRBV4-2 to TRBJ2-1; 15 nucleotides line up with TRBD2. Looked up from germline, CDR1 is LGHNA and CDR2 is YNFKEQ. This CDR3 has 18 residues. The trim removed 0 bases at V and 4 bases at J, leaving 4 bases unmatched. CDR3 in amino acids: CASSQEGTSGGIYNEQFF. The CDR3 bases are TGTGCCAGCAGCCAAGAGGGGACTAGCGGGGGGATTTACAATGAGCAGTTCTTC.

The chain combines TRBV28 with TRBJ1-5; 11 bases line up with TRBD1. In germline, CDR1 is MDHEN, CDR2 SYDVKM. The CDR3 extends over 16 amino acids. After removal of 7 bases from V and 7 bases from J, the junction contained 12 bases not matched to a gene. The CDR3: CASTTTGQGVGQPQHF. As DNA, the CDR3 is TGTGCCAGCACAACTACGGGACAGGGGGTGGGGCAGCCCCAGCATTTT. The full variable domain, rest sourced from reference TRBV28 and TRBJ1-5, is DVKVTQSSRYLVKRTGEKVFLECVQDMDHENMFWYRQDPGLGLRLIYFSYDVKMKEKGDIPEGYSVSREKKERFSLILESASTNQTSMYLCASTTTGQGVGQPQHFGDGTRLSIL.

The count of this clone is one. The genes are TRBV28 and TRBJ2-7, with 11 bases lining up with TRBD2. The CDR3 loop spans 16 amino acids. In germline, CDR1 is MDHEN, CDR2 SYDVKM. Trimming at V came to 2 bases and at J to 2 bases, leaving 5 bases not matched to a gene. The CDR3 is CASSLRGLAETYEQYF. The DNA for the CDR3 is TGTGCCAGCAGTTTAAGGGGACTAGCGGAGACCTACGAGCAGTACTTC.

J is TRBJ2-7 and V is TRBV6-5; the D call may be TRBD1 or TRBD2 (5 bases each). The V end was cut by 2 bases, the J end by 4 bases, with 12 bases between. This CDR3 comprises 14 residues. Per germline, CDR1 MNHEY and CDR2 SVGAGI. As DNA, the CDR3 is TGTGCCAGCAGTTACGAGGGGATGGGATACGAGCAGTACTTC. Protein: CASSYEGMGYEQYF.

This clone was recorded once. This sequence joins TRBV7-2 and TRBJ2-7; TRBD2 aligns across 11 bases. V dropped 5 bases and J dropped 7; count of bases not matched to a gene: 7. The CDR3 totals 14 residues. Germline loops: CDR1 SGHTA, CDR2 FQGNSA. The DNA for the CDR3 is TGTGCCAGCAGCCTATCGGCTAGCGGGAGGGAGCAGTACTTC. Translated: CASSLSASGREQYF.

This chain connects TRBV10-3 to TRBJ2-5; possibly TRBD2 for D (6 bases). The length of the CDR3 is 14 residues. Per germline, CDR1 ENHRY and CDR2 SYGVKD. V was shortened by 0 bases and J by 2 bases, with 7 bases between the two germline ends. The CDR3: CAISESAGQETQYF. The CDR3 DNA reads as TGTGCCATCAGTGAGTCGGCGGGGCAAGAGACCCAGTACTTC.

The DNA of the CDR3 is TGTGCCAGCAGGGGGACAGGGGGAAACTACGAGCAGTACTTC. Its protein product is CASRGTGGNYEQYF. V is TRBV28 and J is TRBJ2-7; 11 nucleotides align to TRBD1. The CDR3 runs 14 residues. Germline V gene sequence: CDR1 MDHEN, CDR2 SYDVKM. The J segment lost 3 bases and the V segment lost 6 bases, leaving 4 bases of the junction unmatched.

This sequence joins TRBV19 and TRBJ1-1; 9 bases match TRBD1. The V and J ends lost 4 bases and 1 base, in that order; junction bases with no gene match: 1. Germline V gives CDR1 LNHDA, CDR2 SQIVND (reference sequence). The CDR3 length is 14 residues. In DNA, the CDR3 is TGTGCCAGTAGTACACAGGGGGCGAACACTGAAGCTTTCTTT. Translated, it gives CASSTQGANTEAFF.

This clone turned up a few times. The chain uses TRBV18 and TRBJ1-1; D is perhaps TRBD1 (5 bases). V shed 3 bases and J shed 3 bases, with 14 bases lying between them. CDR1 is KGHSH, CDR2 LQKENI, per germline. The CDR3 sequence is 15 residues long. CDR3 sequence: CASSPPSRADTEAFF. The CDR3 region has the DNA TGTGCCAGCTCACCCCCCAGCAGGGCTGACACTGAAGCTTTCTTT. Variable domain in full (rest from reference TRBV18 and TRBJ1-1): NAGVMQNPRHLVRRRGQEARLRCSPMKGHSHVYWYRQLPEEGLKFMVYLQKENIIDESGMPKERFSAEFPKEGPSILRIQQVVRGDSAAYFCASSPPSRADTEAFFGQGTRLTVV.

The chain couples TRBV25-1 to TRBJ2-6, with D maybe TRBD1 (6 bases). Trimming left V 0 bases short and J 4 bases short, with 16 bases between. Germline CDR1 reads MGHDK; CDR2 reads SYGVNS. The CDR3 has 18 residues. CDR3: CASSEYEGVGSGANVLTF. Here the CDR3 DNA reads TGTGCCAGCAGTGAATATGAGGGGGTCGGCTCCGGGGCCAACGTCCTGACTTTC.

The genes are TRBV10-2 and TRBJ2-7; 10 bases fit TRBD2. The V and J ends lost 6 bases and 5 bases, in that order; junction bases with no gene match: 7. The CDR3 is 14 amino acids. In germline, CDR1 is WSHSY, CDR2 SAAADI. CDR3 sequence (DNA): TGCGCCAGCAGACCCACTAGCGGGACCCACGAGCAGTACTTC. It codes for CASRPTSGTHEQYF.

The sample holds a few counts of this clone. The chain combines TRBV7-9 with TRBJ2-3, with 8 bases lining up with TRBD2. Losses at the gene ends were 2 bases for V and 4 bases for J; bases not matched to a gene: 14. The CDR3 extends over 18 amino acids. From germline, CDR1 is SEHNR and CDR2 FQNEAQ (reference sequence). CDR3 sequence (DNA): TGTGCCAGCAGCTTAAGGGCGGGAGGAGGAGTTATGTCAGATACGCAGTATTTT. Translation: CASSLRAGGGVMSDTQYF.

In its sample, this clone was seen a few times. J is TRBJ1-3 and V is TRBV2; D is perhaps TRBD1 (5 bases). The CDR3 covers 17 residues. V lost 5 bases and J lost 0, with 17 bases in between. CDR1 is SNHLY, CDR2 FYNNEI, per germline. CDR3 bases: TGTGCCAGCAGTCCCCTCGGATGGAGGGGCTCTGGAAACACCATATATTTT. Residues: CASSPLGWRGSGNTIYF.

The chain has TRBV18 and TRBJ2-2; the D gene is possibly TRBD1 (6 bases). Trimming removed 6 bases from V and 0 bases from J, with 17 bases in between. Germline V gives CDR1 KGHSH, CDR2 LQKENI. This CDR3 has 17 residues. CDR3 residues: CASSRTRGGANTGELFF. CDR3 DNA sequence: TGTGCCAGCTCCCGAACCCGTGGGGGCGCGAACACCGGGGAGCTGTTTTTT.

The chain is built from TRBV6-6 and TRBJ2-1; TRBD2 matches 11 bases. This CDR3 region has 13 residues. Germline loops: CDR1 MNHNY, CDR2 SVGAGI (reference sequence). The V gene end was trimmed by 7 bases and the J gene end by 6 bases; junction bases not matched to a gene: 2. CDR3 sequence (DNA): TGTGCCAGCACCCTAGCGGGAGGCAATGAGCAGTTCTTC. Translation: CASTLAGGNEQFF.

This clone came up a few times. The V and J genes are TRBV4-2 and TRBJ2-2, with TRBD2 as a possible D gene (5 bases). The CDR3 extends over 14 amino acids. Deletions cut 5 bases from V and 4 bases from J, with 11 bases between. Germline V gene sequence: CDR1 LGHNA, CDR2 YNFKEQ. CDR3 bases: TGTGCCAGCAGCGCGGGCAGAATCACCGGGGAGCTGTTTTTT. The encoded protein is CASSAGRITGELFF.

This clone was seen only a few times. The V gene is TRBV5-1, the J gene TRBJ2-7; TRBD1 matches 10 bases. Germline V gene data show CDR1 as SGHRS and CDR2 as YFSETQ. This CDR3 contains 15 residues. Unmatched junction bases numbered 7, after V lost 0 bases and J lost 7 bases. In DNA form, the CDR3 reads TGCGCCAGCAGCTTGGCCCGACAGGGGGCCGGGGAGCAGTACTTC. It yields the protein CASSLARQGAGEQYF.

This clone was counted once. This sequence joins TRBV6-1 and TRBJ2-7; the match to TRBD2 covers 8 bases. Germline CDR1 MNHNS, CDR2 SASEGT. V lost 10 bases, J lost 5 bases, and 10 bases stayed unmatched. CDR3 length: 13 residues. The chain's CDR3 is CATASGSRDEQYF. The DNA for the CDR3 is TGTGCCACCGCAAGCGGGAGCAGGGACGAGCAGTACTTC.

The CDR3 is CASSLRAGGRDTIYF. The CDR3 bases are TGTGCCAGCAGTTTAAGGGCAGGGGGCAGGGACACCATATATTTT. The chain couples TRBV28 to TRBJ1-3; 8 bases fit TRBD1. The CDR3 covers 15 residues. CDR1 is MDHEN, CDR2 SYDVKM, per germline. V lost 2 bases, J lost 8 bases, and 8 bases stayed unmatched. The full variable domain, its missing parts supplied by reference TRBV28 and TRBJ1-3, is DVKVTQSSRYLVKRTGEKVFLECVQDMDHENMFWYRQDPGLGLRLIYFSYDVKMKEKGDIPEGYSVSREKKERFSLILESASTNQTSMYLCASSLRAGGRDTIYFGEGSWLTVV.

The chain employs TRBV6-6 and TRBJ2-3; D not resolved. Trimming shortened V by 2 bases and J by 2 bases, and 8 bases separated the two germline ends. This CDR3 spans 14 amino acids. Looked up from germline, CDR1 is MNHNY and CDR2 is SVGAGI (reference sequence). The CDR3 DNA reads TGTGCCAGCAGTTACGCGTACACCACAGATACGCAGTATTTT. Encoded protein: CASSYAYTTDTQYF.

This clone has more than one count but fewer than ten. J is TRBJ1-2 and V is TRBV29-1; no clear D. This CDR3 contains 10 residues. The V gene's germline CDR1 is SQVTM and CDR2 ANQGSEA. The CDR3, as DNA: TGCACCATCAGGCCGCGGGGCTACACCTTC. Encoded protein: CTIRPRGYTF. Full variable domain (rest looked up from reference TRBV29-1 and TRBJ1-2): SAVISQKPSRDICQRGTSLTIQCQVDSQVTMMFWYRQQPGQSLTLIATANQGSEATYESGFVIDKFPISRPNLTFSTLTVSNMSPEDSSIYLCTIRPRGYTFGSGTRLTVV.

The chain links TRBV5-1 to TRBJ1-1; D gene unclear. Trimming removed 0 bases from V and 4 bases from J, with 10 bases in between. CDR1 and CDR2 from the germline V gene are SGHRS and YFSETQ. CDR3 length: 14 amino acids. CDR3 coding DNA: TGCGCCAGCAGCTTGGGGCAGGCGGGCACTGAAGCTTTCTTT. It is translated as CASSLGQAGTEAFF. Based on the CDR3 plus reference TRBV5-1 and TRBJ1-1, the full variable domain is KAGVTQTPRYLIKTRGQQVTLSCSPISGHRSVSWYQQTPGQGLQFLFEYFSETQRNKGNFPGRFSGRQFSNSRSEMNVSTLELGDSALYLCASSLGQAGTEAFFGQGTRLTVV.

V usage is TRBV27 and J usage is TRBJ2-4; a possible D gene is TRBD2 (7 bases). With 6 bases removed from V and 8 bases from J, the gap between germline ends came to 26 bases. The germline gives CDR1 MNHEY, CDR2 SMNVEV (reference sequence). This CDR3 has 17 residues. The CDR3 reads CASSLRGGVRDWDIQYF. DNA of the CDR3: TGTGCCAGCAGCCTAAGGGGGGGAGTAAGGGATTGGGACATTCAGTACTTC.

The chain employs TRBV28 and TRBJ2-1; D possibly matches TRBD1 or TRBD2 (6 bases each). Germline CDR1 is MDHEN and CDR2 is SYDVKM. The CDR3 loop spans 13 amino acids. The V gene lost 7 bases and the J gene lost 10 bases, with 17 bases spanning the gap. CDR3 bases: TGTGCCAGCACGCCAAACGGGGGCTGGGAGCAGTTCTTC. Encoded protein: CASTPNGGWEQFF.

J is TRBJ2-5 and V is TRBV5-4; TRBD2 matches at 16 bases. The germline gives CDR1 SGHNT, CDR2 YYREEE (reference sequence). This CDR3 has 16 amino acids. The J segment lost 5 bases and the V segment lost 4 bases, leaving 5 bases of the junction unmatched. The CDR3 region is CASSPGTSGGEETQYF. CDR3 nucleotides: TGTGCCAGCAGCCCGGGGACTAGCGGGGGGGAGGAGACCCAGTACTTC.

The chain uses TRBV7-9 and TRBJ2-1, with 14 bases lining up with TRBD2. In germline, CDR1 is SEHNR, CDR2 FQNEAQ (reference sequence). V gave up 5 bases and J gave up 8 bases; unmatched junction bases: 5. This CDR3 is built from 15 residues. CDR3 nucleotide sequence: TGTGCCAGCAGCGAGACTAGCGGGGGGGCTGATGAGCAGTTCTTC. Its translation is CASSETSGGADEQFF.

The V and J genes are TRBV11-3 and TRBJ2-3; 10 bases match TRBD2. Trimming removed 5 bases from V and 0 bases from J; junction bases left unmatched: 5. The CDR3 consists of 16 residues. CDR1 SGHNT and CDR2 YENEEA come from the germline V gene. The CDR3 nucleotides are TGTGCCAGCAGCACCCGAGCGGGGGGGAGCACAGATACGCAGTATTTT. It encodes CASSTRAGGSTDTQYF. Looking up the rest from reference TRBV11-3 and TRBJ2-3 gives the full variable domain: EAGVVQSPRYKIIEKKQPVAFWCNPISGHNTLYWYLQNLGQGPELLIRYENEEAVDDSQLPKDRFSAERLKGVDSTLKIQPAELGDSAVYLCASSTRAGGSTDTQYFGPGTRLTVL.

This clone came up a few times. V is TRBV9 and J is TRBJ1-2, with D unclear. V dropped 0 bases and J dropped 2 bases, with 8 bases sitting between them. The germline CDR1 and CDR2 sequences are SGDLS and YYNGEE. CDR3 length equals 14 residues. The CDR3 protein is CASSVDPKNYGYTF. As DNA, the CDR3 is TGTGCCAGCAGCGTAGATCCGAAAAACTATGGCTACACCTTC.

This clone was recorded a few times. The chain employs TRBV19 and TRBJ1-2; TRBD1 matches 11 bases. After removal of 1 base from V and 8 bases from J, the junction contained 6 bases not matched to a gene. The CDR3 has 15 amino acids. Germline assignment: CDR1 LNHDA and CDR2 SQIVND (reference sequence). CDR3 amino acids: CASSIGRDRGTGYTF. In nucleotides, the CDR3 is TGTGCCAGTAGTATAGGCCGGGACAGGGGGACGGGCTACACCTTC.